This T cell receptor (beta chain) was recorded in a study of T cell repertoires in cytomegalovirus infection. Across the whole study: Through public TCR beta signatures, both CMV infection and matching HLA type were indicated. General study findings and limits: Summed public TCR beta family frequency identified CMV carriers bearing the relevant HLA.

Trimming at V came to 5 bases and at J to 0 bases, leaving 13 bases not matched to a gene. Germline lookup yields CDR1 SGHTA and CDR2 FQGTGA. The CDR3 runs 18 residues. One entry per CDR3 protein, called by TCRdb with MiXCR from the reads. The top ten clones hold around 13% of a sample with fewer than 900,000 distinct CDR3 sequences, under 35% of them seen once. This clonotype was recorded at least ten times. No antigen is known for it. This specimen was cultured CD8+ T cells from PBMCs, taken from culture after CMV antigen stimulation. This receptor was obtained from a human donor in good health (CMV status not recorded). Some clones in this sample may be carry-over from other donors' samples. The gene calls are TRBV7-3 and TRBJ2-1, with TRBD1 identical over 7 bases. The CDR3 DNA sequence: TGTGCCAGCAGCCCGGGACAGCTAATGGGTCACTCCTACAATGAGCAGTTCTTC. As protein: CASSPGQLMGHSYNEQFF.